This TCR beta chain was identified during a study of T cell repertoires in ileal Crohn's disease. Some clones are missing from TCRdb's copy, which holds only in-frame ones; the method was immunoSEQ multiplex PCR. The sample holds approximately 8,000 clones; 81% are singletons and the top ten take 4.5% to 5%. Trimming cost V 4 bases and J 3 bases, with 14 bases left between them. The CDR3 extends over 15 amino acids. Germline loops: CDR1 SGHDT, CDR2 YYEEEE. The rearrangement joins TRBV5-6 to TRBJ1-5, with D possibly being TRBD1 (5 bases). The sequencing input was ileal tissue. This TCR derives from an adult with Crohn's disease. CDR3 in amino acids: CASSPRGALNQPQHF. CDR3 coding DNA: TGTGCCAGCAGCCCCCGTGGGGCCCTCAATCAGCCCCAGCATTTT.